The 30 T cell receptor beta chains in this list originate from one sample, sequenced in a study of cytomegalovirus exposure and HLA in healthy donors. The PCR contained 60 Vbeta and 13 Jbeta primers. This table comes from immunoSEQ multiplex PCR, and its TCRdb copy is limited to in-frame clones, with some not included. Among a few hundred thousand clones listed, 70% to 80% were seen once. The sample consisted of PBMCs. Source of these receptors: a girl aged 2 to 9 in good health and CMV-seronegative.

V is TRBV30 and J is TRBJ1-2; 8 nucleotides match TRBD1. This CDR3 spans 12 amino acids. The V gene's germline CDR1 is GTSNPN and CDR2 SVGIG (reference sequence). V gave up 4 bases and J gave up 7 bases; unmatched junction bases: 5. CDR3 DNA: TGTGCCTGGACCTCAGGGGGCCGTGGCTACACCTTC. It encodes CAWTSGGRGYTF.

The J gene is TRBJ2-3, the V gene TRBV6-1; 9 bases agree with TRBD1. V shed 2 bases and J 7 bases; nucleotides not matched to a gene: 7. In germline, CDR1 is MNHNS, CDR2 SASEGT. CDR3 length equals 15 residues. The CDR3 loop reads CASSERTGEGYTQYF. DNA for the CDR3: TGTGCCAGCAGTGAAAGGACAGGGGAGGGGTATACGCAGTATTTT.

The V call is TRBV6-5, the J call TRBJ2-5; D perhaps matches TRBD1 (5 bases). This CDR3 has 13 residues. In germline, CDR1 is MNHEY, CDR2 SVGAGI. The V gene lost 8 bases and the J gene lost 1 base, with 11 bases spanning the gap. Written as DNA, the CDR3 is TGTGCCAGCCACAGGTTATTCCAAGAGACCCAGTACTTC. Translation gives CASHRLFQETQYF.

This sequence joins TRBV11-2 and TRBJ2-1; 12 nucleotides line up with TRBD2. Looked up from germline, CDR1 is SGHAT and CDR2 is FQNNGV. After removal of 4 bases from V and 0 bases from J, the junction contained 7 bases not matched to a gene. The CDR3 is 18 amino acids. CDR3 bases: TGTGCCAGCAGCTGGGAGCTAGCGGGAGGGAGCTCCTACAATGAGCAGTTCTTC. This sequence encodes CASSWELAGGSSYNEQFF.

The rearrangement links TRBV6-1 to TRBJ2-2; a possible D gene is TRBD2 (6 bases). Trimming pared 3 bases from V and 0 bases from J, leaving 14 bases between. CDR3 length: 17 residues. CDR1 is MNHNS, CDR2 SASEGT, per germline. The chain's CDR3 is CASSDARETANTGELFF. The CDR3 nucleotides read TGTGCCAGCAGTGATGCTCGGGAGACAGCGAACACCGGGGAGCTGTTTTTT.

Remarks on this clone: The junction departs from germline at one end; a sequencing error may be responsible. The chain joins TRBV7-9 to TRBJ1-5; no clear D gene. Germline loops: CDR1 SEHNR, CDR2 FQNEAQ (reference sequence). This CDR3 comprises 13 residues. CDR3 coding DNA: TGTTCCAGCAGCTTAGCGCAGGATCAGCCCCAGCATTTT. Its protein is CSSSLAQDQPQHF.

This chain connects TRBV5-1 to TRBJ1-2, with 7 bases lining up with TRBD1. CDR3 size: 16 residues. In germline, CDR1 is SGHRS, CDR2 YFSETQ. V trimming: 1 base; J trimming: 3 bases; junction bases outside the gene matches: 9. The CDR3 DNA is TGCGCCAGCAGCTTGAACAGGGGTTTCGATGACTATGGCTACACCTTC. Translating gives CASSLNRGFDDYGYTF.

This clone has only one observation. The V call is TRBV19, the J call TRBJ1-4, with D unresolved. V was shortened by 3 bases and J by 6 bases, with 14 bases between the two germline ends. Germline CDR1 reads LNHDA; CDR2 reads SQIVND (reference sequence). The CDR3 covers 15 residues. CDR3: CASSILGVRYEKLFF. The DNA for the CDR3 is TGTGCCAGTAGTATCTTGGGAGTTCGGTATGAAAAACTGTTTTTT.

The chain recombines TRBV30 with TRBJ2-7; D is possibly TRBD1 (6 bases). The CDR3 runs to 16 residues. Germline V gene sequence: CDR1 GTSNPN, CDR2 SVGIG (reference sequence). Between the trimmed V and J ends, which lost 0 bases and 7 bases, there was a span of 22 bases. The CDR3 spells CAWSVPGWPGAREQYF. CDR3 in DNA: TGTGCCTGGAGTGTACCTGGCTGGCCAGGGGCTAGGGAGCAGTACTTC.

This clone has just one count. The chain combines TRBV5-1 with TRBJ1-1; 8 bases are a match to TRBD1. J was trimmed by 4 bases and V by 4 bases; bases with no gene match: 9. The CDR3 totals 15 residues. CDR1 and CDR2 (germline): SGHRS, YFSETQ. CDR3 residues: CASSKQQGAVTEAFF. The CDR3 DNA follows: TGCGCCAGCAGCAAGCAGCAGGGGGCCGTCACTGAAGCTTTCTTT.

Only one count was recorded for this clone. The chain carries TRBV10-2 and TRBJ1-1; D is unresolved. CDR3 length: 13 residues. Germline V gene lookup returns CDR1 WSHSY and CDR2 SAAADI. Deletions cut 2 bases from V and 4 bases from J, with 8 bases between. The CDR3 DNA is TGCGCCAGCAGTGAGCAGGCTACCACTGAAGCTTTCTTT. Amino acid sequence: CASSEQATTEAFF.

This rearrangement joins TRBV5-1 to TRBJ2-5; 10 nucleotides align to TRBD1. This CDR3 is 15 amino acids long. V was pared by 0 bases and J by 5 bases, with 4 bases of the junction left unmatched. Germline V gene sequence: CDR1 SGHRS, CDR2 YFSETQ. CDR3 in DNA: TGCGCCAGCAGCTTGGTTACGGGACAGGGGGAGACCCAGTACTTC. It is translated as CASSLVTGQGETQYF.

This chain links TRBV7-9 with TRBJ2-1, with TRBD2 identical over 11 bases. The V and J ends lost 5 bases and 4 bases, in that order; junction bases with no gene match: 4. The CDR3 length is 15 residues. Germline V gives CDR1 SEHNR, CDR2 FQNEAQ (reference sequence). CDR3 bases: TGTGCCAGCAGCCCGCGGACTAGCGGGTACAATGAGCAGTTCTTC. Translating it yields CASSPRTSGYNEQFF. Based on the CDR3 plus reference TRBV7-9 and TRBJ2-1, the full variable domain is DTGVSQNPRHKITKRGQNVTFRCDPISEHNRLYWYRQTLGQGPEFLTYFQNEAQLEKSRLLSDRFSAERPKGSFSTLEIQRTEQGDSAMYLCASSPRTSGYNEQFFGPGTRLTVL.

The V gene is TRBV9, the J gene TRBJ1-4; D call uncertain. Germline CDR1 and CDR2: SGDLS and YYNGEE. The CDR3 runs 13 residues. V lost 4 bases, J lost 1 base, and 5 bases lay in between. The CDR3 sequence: CASSPRTNEKLFF. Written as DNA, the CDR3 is TGTGCCAGCAGCCCCCGAACTAATGAAAAACTGTTTTTT.

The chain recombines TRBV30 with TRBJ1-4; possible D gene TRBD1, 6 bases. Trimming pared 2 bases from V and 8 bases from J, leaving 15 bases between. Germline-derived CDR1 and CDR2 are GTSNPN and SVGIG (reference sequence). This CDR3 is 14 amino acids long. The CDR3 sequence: CAWSLRDIREKLFF. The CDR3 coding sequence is TGTGCCTGGAGTCTCCGGGACATACGGGAAAAACTGTTTTTT. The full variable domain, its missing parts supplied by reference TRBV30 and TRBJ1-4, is SQTIHQWPATLVQPVGSPLSLECTVEGTSNPNLYWYRQAAGRGLQLLFYSVGIGQISSEVPQNLSASRPQDRQFILSSKKLLLSDSGFYLCAWSLRDIREKLFFGSGTQLSVL.

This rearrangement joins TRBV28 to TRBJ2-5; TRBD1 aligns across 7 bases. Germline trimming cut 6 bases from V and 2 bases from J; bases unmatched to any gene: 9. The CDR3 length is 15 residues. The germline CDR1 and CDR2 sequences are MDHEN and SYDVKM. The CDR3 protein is CASRPPRQGQETQYF. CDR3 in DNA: TGTGCCAGCAGACCCCCGAGACAGGGACAAGAGACCCAGTACTTC. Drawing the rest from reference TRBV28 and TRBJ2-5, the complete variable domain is DVKVTQSSRYLVKRTGEKVFLECVQDMDHENMFWYRQDPGLGLRLIYFSYDVKMKEKGDIPEGYSVSREKKERFSLILESASTNQTSMYLCASRPPRQGQETQYFGPGTRLLVL.

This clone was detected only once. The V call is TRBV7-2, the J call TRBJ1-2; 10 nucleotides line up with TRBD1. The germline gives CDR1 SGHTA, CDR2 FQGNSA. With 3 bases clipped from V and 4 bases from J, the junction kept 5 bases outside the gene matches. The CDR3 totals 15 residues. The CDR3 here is CASSFRTGGGYGYTF. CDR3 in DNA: TGTGCCAGCAGCTTCAGGACAGGGGGTGGCTATGGCTACACCTTC.

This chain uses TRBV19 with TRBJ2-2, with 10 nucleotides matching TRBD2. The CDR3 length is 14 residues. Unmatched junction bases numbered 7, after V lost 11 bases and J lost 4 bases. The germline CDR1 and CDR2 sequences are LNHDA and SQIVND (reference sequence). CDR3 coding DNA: TGTGCCTCAAAGGGACTAGCGACCACCGGGGAGCTGTTTTTT. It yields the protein CASKGLATTGELFF.

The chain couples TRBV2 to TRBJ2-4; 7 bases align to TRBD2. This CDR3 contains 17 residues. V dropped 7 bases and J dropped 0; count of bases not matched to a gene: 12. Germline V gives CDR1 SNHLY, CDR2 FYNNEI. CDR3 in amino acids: CASILGGSSLAKNIQYF. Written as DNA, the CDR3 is TGTGCCAGCATCCTCGGGGGGTCCTCCCTAGCCAAAAACATTCAGTACTTC.

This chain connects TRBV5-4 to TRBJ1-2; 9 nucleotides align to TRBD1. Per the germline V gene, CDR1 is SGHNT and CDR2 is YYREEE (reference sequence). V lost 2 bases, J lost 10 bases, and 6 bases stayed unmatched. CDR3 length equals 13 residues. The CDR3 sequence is CASSFWDRVNYTF. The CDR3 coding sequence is TGTGCCAGCAGCTTTTGGGACAGGGTGAACTACACCTTC.

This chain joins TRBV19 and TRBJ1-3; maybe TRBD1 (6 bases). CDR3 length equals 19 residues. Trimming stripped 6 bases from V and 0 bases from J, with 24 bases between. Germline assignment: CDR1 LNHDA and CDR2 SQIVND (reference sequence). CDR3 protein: CASSDGTHRLYPSGNTIYF. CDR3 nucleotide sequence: TGTGCCAGTAGCGACGGGACACACCGACTTTACCCCTCTGGAAACACCATATATTTT. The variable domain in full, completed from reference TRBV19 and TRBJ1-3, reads DGGITQSPKYLFRKEGQNVTLSCEQNLNHDAMYWYRQDPGQGLRLIYYSQIVNDFQKGDIAEGYSVSREKKESFPLTVTSAQKNPTAFYLCASSDGTHRLYPSGNTIYFGEGSWLTVV.

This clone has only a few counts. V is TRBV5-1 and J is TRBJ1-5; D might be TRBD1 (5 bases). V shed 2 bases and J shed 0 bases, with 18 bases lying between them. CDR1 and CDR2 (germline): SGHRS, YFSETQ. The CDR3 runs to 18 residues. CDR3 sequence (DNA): TGCGCCAGCAGCTTAGGACCTCTGGGGGGTTATAGCAATCAGCCCCAGCATTTT. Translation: CASSLGPLGGYSNQPQHF.

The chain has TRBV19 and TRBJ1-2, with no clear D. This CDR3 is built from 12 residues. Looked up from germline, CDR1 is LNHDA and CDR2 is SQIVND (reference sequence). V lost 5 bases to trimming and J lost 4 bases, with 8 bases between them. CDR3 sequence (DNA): TGTGCCAGTAGTTCAGACATCTATGGCTACACCTTC. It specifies CASSSDIYGYTF.

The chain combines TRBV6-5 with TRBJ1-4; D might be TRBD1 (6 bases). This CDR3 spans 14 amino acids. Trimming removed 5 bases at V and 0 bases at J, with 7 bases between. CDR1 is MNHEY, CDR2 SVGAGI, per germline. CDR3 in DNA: TGTGCCAGCAGTCCAGGGGCAACTAATGAAAAACTGTTTTTT. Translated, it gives CASSPGATNEKLFF.

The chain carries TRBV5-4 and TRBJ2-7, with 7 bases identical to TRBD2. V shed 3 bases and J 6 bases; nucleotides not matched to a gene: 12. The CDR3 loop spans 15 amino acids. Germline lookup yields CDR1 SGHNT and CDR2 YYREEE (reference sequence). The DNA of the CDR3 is TGTGCCAGCAGCTCATCGGGCGCACGGGGGGTCGAGCAGTACTTC. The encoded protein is CASSSSGARGVEQYF. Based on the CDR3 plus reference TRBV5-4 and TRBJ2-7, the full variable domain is ETGVTQSPTHLIKTRGQQVTLRCSSQSGHNTVSWYQQALGQGPQFIFQYYREEENGRGNFPPRFSGLQFPNYSSELNVNALELDDSALYLCASSSSGARGVEQYFGPGTRLTVT.

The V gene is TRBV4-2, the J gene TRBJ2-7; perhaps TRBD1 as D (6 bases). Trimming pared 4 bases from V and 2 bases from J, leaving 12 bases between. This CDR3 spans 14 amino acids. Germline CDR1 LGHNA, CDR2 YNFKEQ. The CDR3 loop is CASSPRDNTYEQYF. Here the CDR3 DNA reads TGTGCCAGCAGCCCCAGGGACAACACCTACGAGCAGTACTTC.

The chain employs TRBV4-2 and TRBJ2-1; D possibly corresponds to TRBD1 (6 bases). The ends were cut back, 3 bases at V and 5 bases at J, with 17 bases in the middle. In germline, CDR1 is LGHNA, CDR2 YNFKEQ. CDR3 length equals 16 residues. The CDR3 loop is CASSQGAVGYNNEQFF. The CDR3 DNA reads TGTGCCAGCAGCCAGGGGGCAGTGGGGTACAACAATGAGCAGTTCTTC.

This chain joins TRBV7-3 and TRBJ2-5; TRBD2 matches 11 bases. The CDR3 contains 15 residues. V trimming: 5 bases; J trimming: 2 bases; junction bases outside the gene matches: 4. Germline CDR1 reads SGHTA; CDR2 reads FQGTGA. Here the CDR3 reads CASSPGLAVQETQYF. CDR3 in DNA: TGTGCCAGCAGCCCGGGACTAGCGGTACAAGAGACCCAGTACTTC.

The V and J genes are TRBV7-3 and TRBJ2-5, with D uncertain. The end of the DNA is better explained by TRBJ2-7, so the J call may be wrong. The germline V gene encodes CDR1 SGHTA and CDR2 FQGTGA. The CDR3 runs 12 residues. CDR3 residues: CASSAPSGEQYF. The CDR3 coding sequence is TGTGCCAGCAGCGCCCCATCAGGCGAGCAGTACTTC.

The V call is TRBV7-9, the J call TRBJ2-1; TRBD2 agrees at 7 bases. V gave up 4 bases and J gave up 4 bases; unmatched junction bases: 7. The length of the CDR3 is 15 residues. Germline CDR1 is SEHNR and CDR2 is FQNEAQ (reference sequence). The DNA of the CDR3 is TGTGCCAGCAGCTCCCCCTCTAGCGGATACAATGAGCAGTTCTTC. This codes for CASSSPSSGYNEQFF.